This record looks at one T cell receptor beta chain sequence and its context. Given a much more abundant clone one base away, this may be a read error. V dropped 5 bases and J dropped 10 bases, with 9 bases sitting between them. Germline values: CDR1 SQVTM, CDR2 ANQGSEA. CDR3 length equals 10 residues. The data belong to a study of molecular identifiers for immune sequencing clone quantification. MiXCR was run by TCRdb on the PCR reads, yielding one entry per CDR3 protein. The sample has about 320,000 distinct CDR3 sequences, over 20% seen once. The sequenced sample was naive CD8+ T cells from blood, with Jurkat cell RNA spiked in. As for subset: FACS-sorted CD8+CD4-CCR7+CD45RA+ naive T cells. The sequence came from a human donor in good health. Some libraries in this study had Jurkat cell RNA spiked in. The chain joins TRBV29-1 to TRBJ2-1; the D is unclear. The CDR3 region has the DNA TGCAGCGTTATAGGCGGAGAGCAGTTCTTC. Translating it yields CSVIGGEQFF.